Below, 2 T cell receptor beta chains from the same sample are listed, as sequenced in a study of cytomegalovirus exposure and HLA in healthy donors. The PCR employed 60 Vbeta primers together with 13 Jbeta primers. Assay: immunoSEQ multiplex PCR; the TCRdb copy retains only in-frame clones and omits some. The sample records some 98,000 clones, about four fifths being singletons. Sequenced sample: PBMCs. The receptors were gathered from a female donor in good health and CMV-seropositive.

Note on this clone: A junction end diverges from the germline sequence, so it may reflect a read error. The V gene is TRBV5-1, the J gene TRBJ1-2; D might be TRBD1 (5 bases). The CDR3 totals 12 residues. Germline V gene data show CDR1 as SGHRS and CDR2 as YFSETQ. This chain's CDR3 is CASRGTNYGYPF. The CDR3 DNA reads as TGCGCCAGCAGGGGGACTAACTATGGCTACCCCTTC.

This sequence joins TRBV10-3 and TRBJ2-1; 7 positions agree with TRBD1. This CDR3 has 16 amino acids. Trimming removed 8 bases from V and 2 bases from J; junction bases left unmatched: 12. In germline, CDR1 is ENHRY, CDR2 SYGVKD. The CDR3 protein is CAISQGEGAAYNEQFF. Written as DNA, the CDR3 is TGTGCCATCTCCCAGGGAGAGGGGGCCGCCTACAATGAGCAGTTCTTC.